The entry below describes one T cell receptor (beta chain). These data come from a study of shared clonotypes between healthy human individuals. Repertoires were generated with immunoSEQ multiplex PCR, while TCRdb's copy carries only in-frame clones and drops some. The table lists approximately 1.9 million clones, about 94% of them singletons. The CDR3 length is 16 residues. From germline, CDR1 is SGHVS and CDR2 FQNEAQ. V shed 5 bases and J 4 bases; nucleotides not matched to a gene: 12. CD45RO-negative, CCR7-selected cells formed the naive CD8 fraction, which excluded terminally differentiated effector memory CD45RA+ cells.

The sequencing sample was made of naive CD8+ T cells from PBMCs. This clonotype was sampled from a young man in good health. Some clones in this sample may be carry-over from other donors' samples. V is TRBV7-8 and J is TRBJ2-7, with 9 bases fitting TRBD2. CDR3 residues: CASSPGPSGAPYEQYF. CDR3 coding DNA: TGTGCCAGCAGCCCGGGCCCTAGCGGGGCCCCGTACGAGCAGTACTTC.